These T cell receptor beta chains were read from a single sample in a study of cytomegalovirus exposure and HLA in healthy donors. Sequenced by immunoSEQ multiplex PCR; TCRdb stores in-frame clones only, minus some. The sample includes about 200,000 clones, over 75% seen only once; the top ten take nearly 3%. Sequences were obtained from PBMCs. The receptor set was obtained from a woman aged 25-40 years in good health and CMV-seronegative. The CDR3 runs from the conserved cysteine through the conserved F or W. The order of the fields is V gene, clone size, J gene, D gene, CDR3 protein, CDR3 DNA. The D gene is left open where the match is weak. Expanded clones are given a class, and other clones once, few, many or no size at all.

v_gene: TRBV6-5
abundance: NA
j_gene: TRBJ2-7
d_gene: TRBD1
CDR3aa: CASSYTGTGLTYEQYF
CDR3nt: TGTGCCAGCAGTTACACCGGGACAGGGTTAACCTACGAGCAGTACTTC

v_gene: TRBV6-5
abundance: few
j_gene: TRBJ1-2
d_gene: NA
CDR3aa: CASSYSGSDYGYTF
CDR3nt: TGTGCCAGCAGTTACTCCGGGTCAGACTATGGCTACACCTTC

v_gene: TRBV7-9
abundance: few
j_gene: TRBJ2-7
d_gene: NA
CDR3aa: CSSSPPSGRGSYEQYF
CDR3nt: TGTTCCAGCAGCCCTCCCAGCGGTCGGGGCTCCTACGAGCAGTACTTC

v_gene: TRBV7-6
abundance: NA
j_gene: TRBJ2-2
d_gene: TRBD1
CDR3aa: CASSEPTGDTGELFF
CDR3nt: TGTGCCAGCAGCGAGCCCACAGGGGACACCGGGGAGCTGTTTTTT

v_gene: TRBV30
abundance: NA
j_gene: TRBJ1-5
d_gene: NA
CDR3aa: CAWSVLVGNQPQHF
CDR3nt: TGTGCCTGGAGTGTACTGGTTGGCAATCAGCCCCAGCATTTT

v_gene: TRBV19
abundance: NA
j_gene: TRBJ1-5
d_gene: NA
CDR3aa: CASSIQGRQPQHF
CDR3nt: TGTGCCAGTAGTATTCAGGGAAGGCAGCCCCAGCATTTT

v_gene: TRBV12-2
abundance: NA
j_gene: TRBJ1-3
d_gene: NA
CDR3aa: CASRHSHSGNTIYF
CDR3nt: TGTGCAAGTCGCCATTCCCACTCTGGAAACACCATATATTTT

v_gene: TRBV15
abundance: NA
j_gene: TRBJ1-1
d_gene: TRBD1
CDR3aa: CATSGPDRGLTRPPFF
CDR3nt: TGTGCCACCAGCGGACCGGACAGGGGGCTCACCCGACCCCCTTTCTTT

v_gene: TRBV9
abundance: once
j_gene: TRBJ1-1
d_gene: NA
CDR3aa: CASSPQRGSEAFF
CDR3nt: TGTGCCAGCAGCCCACAGCGGGGCAGTGAAGCTTTCTTT

v_gene: TRBV5-4
abundance: NA
j_gene: TRBJ2-4
d_gene: TRBD2
CDR3aa: CASSPRTSGSGAKNIQYF
CDR3nt: TGTGCCAGCAGCCCCCGAACTAGCGGGAGCGGGGCCAAAAACATTCAGTACTTC

v_gene: TRBV2
abundance: NA
j_gene: TRBJ2-5
d_gene: TRBD2
CDR3aa: CASSVGLAGVKTQYF
CDR3nt: TGTGCCAGCAGTGTTGGGCTAGCGGGGGTCAAGACCCAGTACTTC

v_gene: TRBV19
abundance: NA
j_gene: TRBJ2-1
d_gene: NA
CDR3aa: CASRLPGRRNEQFF
CDR3nt: TGTGCCAGTAGGCTACCGGGTCGACGCAATGAGCAGTTCTTC

v_gene: TRBV19
abundance: NA
j_gene: TRBJ2-7
d_gene: NA
CDR3aa: CASSPPGSYEQYF
CDR3nt: TGTGCCAGTAGTCCCCCGGGGAGCTACGAGCAGTACTTC

v_gene: TRBV27
abundance: few
j_gene: TRBJ1-5
d_gene: TRBD1
CDR3aa: CASSFRQGARQPQHF
CDR3nt: TGTGCCAGCAGTTTCAGGCAGGGGGCGAGGCAGCCCCAGCATTTT

v_gene: TRBV5-1
abundance: NA
j_gene: TRBJ2-5
d_gene: TRBD1
CDR3aa: CASSDQGARQETRYF
CDR3nt: TGCGCCAGCAGCGACCAGGGGGCTAGGCAAGAGACCCGGTACTTC

v_gene: TRBV7-3
abundance: NA
j_gene: TRBJ2-5
d_gene: NA
CDR3aa: CASSPTLQETQYF
CDR3nt: TGTGCCAGCAGCCCTACCCTCCAAGAGACCCAGTACTTC

v_gene: TRBV5-6
abundance: few
j_gene: TRBJ2-1
d_gene: NA
CDR3aa: CASSEGTSSYNEQFF
CDR3nt: TGTGCCAGCAGCGAGGGGACAAGCTCCTACAATGAGCAGTTCTTC

v_gene: TRBV5-1
abundance: few
j_gene: TRBJ1-6
d_gene: TRBD1
CDR3aa: CASSSQGAQNSPLHF
CDR3nt: TGCGCCAGCAGCTCACAGGGGGCGCAGAATTCACCCCTCCACTTT

v_gene: TRBV2
abundance: NA
j_gene: TRBJ1-6
d_gene: TRBD1
CDR3aa: CASRDRDFNSPLHF
CDR3nt: TGTGCCAGCAGAGACAGGGACTTCAATTCACCCCTCCACTTT

v_gene: TRBV27
abundance: NA
j_gene: TRBJ2-7
d_gene: NA
CDR3aa: CASSLSGAYEQYF
CDR3nt: TGTGCCAGCAGTTTATCGGGAGCCTACGAGCAGTACTTC

v_gene: TRBV23-1
abundance: NA
j_gene: TRBJ2-7
d_gene: TRBD1
CDR3aa: CASRQSGTGGNEQYF
CDR3nt: TGCGCCAGCAGGCAATCCGGGACAGGGGGCAACGAGCAGTACTTC

v_gene: TRBV2
abundance: NA
j_gene: TRBJ1-2
d_gene: TRBD1
CDR3aa: CASTRQGEANYGYTF
CDR3nt: TGTGCCAGCACCCGACAGGGAGAGGCTAACTATGGCTACACCTTC

v_gene: TRBV30
abundance: NA
j_gene: TRBJ2-2
d_gene: TRBD2
CDR3aa: CAWSGLAGVTGELFF
CDR3nt: TGTGCCTGGAGTGGACTAGCGGGGGTCACCGGGGAGCTGTTTTTT

v_gene: TRBV6-1
abundance: NA
j_gene: TRBJ2-5
d_gene: TRBD1
CDR3aa: CASSDPTGQGMRQTQYF
CDR3nt: TGTGCCAGCAGTGACCCTACGGGACAGGGTATGAGACAGACCCAGTACTTC

v_gene: TRBV30
abundance: NA
j_gene: TRBJ1-3
d_gene: NA
CDR3aa: CAWSPVGNTIYF
CDR3nt: TGTGCCTGGAGTCCCGTCGGAAACACCATATATTTT

v_gene: TRBV19
abundance: NA
j_gene: TRBJ2-1
d_gene: NA
CDR3aa: CASSLGGDNEQFF
CDR3nt: TGTGCCAGTAGTCTTGGGGGCGACAATGAGCAGTTCTTC

v_gene: TRBV5-1
abundance: NA
j_gene: TRBJ1-3
d_gene: TRBD1
CDR3aa: CASSLGQLSGNTIYF
CDR3nt: TGCGCCAGCAGCCTGGGACAGCTCTCTGGAAACACCATATATTTT

v_gene: TRBV27
abundance: NA
j_gene: TRBJ1-6
d_gene: TRBD1
CDR3aa: CASSLNRGNNSPLHF
CDR3nt: TGTGCCAGCAGCCTAAACAGGGGAAATAATTCACCCCTCCACTTT

v_gene: TRBV30
abundance: NA
j_gene: TRBJ1-6
d_gene: TRBD1
CDR3aa: CAWTAGTVHSPLHF
CDR3nt: TGTGCCTGGACGGCGGGGACAGTCCATTCACCCCTCCACTTT

v_gene: TRBV19
abundance: NA
j_gene: TRBJ2-2
d_gene: TRBD1
CDR3aa: CASSSQGDTGELFF
CDR3nt: TGTGCCAGTAGTAGCCAGGGGGACACCGGGGAGCTGTTTTTT

v_gene: TRBV7-6
abundance: NA
j_gene: TRBJ1-1
d_gene: NA
CDR3aa: CASSFQVGENTEAFF
CDR3nt: TGTGCCAGCAGCTTCCAGGTCGGGGAGAACACTGAAGCTTTCTTT

v_gene: TRBV7-8
abundance: NA
j_gene: TRBJ2-7
d_gene: NA
CDR3aa: CASSLGGEGYEQYF
CDR3nt: TGTGCCAGCAGCCTAGGGGGGGAGGGCTACGAGCAGTACTTC

v_gene: TRBV9
abundance: NA
j_gene: TRBJ1-1
d_gene: NA
CDR3aa: CASSGRGGIGTEAFF
CDR3nt: TGTGCCAGCAGCGGACGGGGGGGTATAGGCACTGAAGCTTTCTTT

v_gene: TRBV6-4
abundance: NA
j_gene: TRBJ1-5
d_gene: NA
CDR3aa: CASIRGEEGNQPQHF
CDR3nt: TGTGCCAGCATCCGAGGGGAGGAGGGCAATCAGCCCCAGCATTTT

v_gene: TRBV4-2
abundance: NA
j_gene: TRBJ2-2
d_gene: NA
CDR3aa: CASRGGPNTGELFF
CDR3nt: TGTGCCAGCAGGGGCGGGCCGAACACCGGGGAGCTGTTTTTT

v_gene: TRBV28
abundance: NA
j_gene: TRBJ2-3
d_gene: NA
CDR3aa: CASSTLTERPDTQYF
CDR3nt: TGTGCCAGCAGTACTCTGACTGAGCGACCAGATACGCAGTATTTT

v_gene: TRBV11-2
abundance: NA
j_gene: TRBJ2-5
d_gene: TRBD2
CDR3aa: CASSRLLAGGITQYF
CDR3nt: TGTGCCAGCAGCCGCCTACTAGCGGGGGGAATTACCCAGTACTTC

v_gene: TRBV27
abundance: NA
j_gene: TRBJ2-7
d_gene: NA
CDR3aa: CASSYLEGSYEQYF
CDR3nt: TGTGCCAGCAGTTACTTAGAGGGCTCCTACGAGCAGTACTTC

v_gene: TRBV19
abundance: NA
j_gene: TRBJ2-1
d_gene: TRBD2
CDR3aa: CASSAAGGTRSYNEQFF
CDR3nt: TGTGCCAGTAGTGCAGCGGGGGGGACTCGCTCTTACAATGAGCAGTTCTTC

v_gene: TRBV30
abundance: NA
j_gene: TRBJ2-5
d_gene: TRBD2
CDR3aa: CAWTSGNQETQYF
CDR3nt: TGTGCCTGGACTAGCGGAAACCAAGAGACCCAGTACTTC

v_gene: TRBV30
abundance: few
j_gene: TRBJ2-1
d_gene: TRBD2
CDR3aa: CAWSGGTQIYNEQFF
CDR3nt: TGTGCCTGGAGCGGGGGGACTCAGATCTACAATGAGCAGTTCTTC

v_gene: TRBV15
abundance: NA
j_gene: TRBJ2-7
d_gene: TRBD1
CDR3aa: CATSRDAGTGLHEQYF
CDR3nt: TGTGCCACCAGCAGAGACGCCGGGACAGGACTCCACGAGCAGTACTTC

v_gene: TRBV5-1
abundance: few
j_gene: TRBJ1-5
d_gene: NA
CDR3aa: CASSLDPRGPNQPQHF
CDR3nt: TGCGCCAGCAGCTTAGACCCCAGGGGACCCAATCAGCCCCAGCATTTT

v_gene: TRBV9
abundance: NA
j_gene: TRBJ2-2
d_gene: NA
CDR3aa: CASSARGPGTGELFF
CDR3nt: TGTGCCAGCAGCGCCAGGGGCCCGGGCACCGGGGAGCTGTTTTTT

v_gene: TRBV6-5
abundance: NA
j_gene: TRBJ1-5
d_gene: NA
CDR3aa: CASSYSRDQPQHF
CDR3nt: TGTGCCAGCAGTTACTCCAGGGATCAGCCCCAGCATTTT

v_gene: TRBV5-1
abundance: NA
j_gene: TRBJ1-1
d_gene: NA
CDR3aa: CASSLGAVMNTEAFF
CDR3nt: TGCGCCAGCAGCTTGGGGGCAGTGATGAACACTGAAGCTTTCTTT

v_gene: TRBV5-4
abundance: NA
j_gene: TRBJ2-3
d_gene: NA
CDR3aa: CASSSRGTATDTQYF
CDR3nt: TGTGCCAGCAGCTCGAGGGGGACGGCTACAGATACGCAGTATTTT

v_gene: TRBV30
abundance: once
j_gene: TRBJ1-1
d_gene: NA
CDR3aa: CAWSVLWQRTEAFF
CDR3nt: TGTGCCTGGAGTGTACTATGGCAGAGGACTGAAGCTTTCTTT

v_gene: TRBV28
abundance: NA
j_gene: TRBJ2-7
d_gene: NA
CDR3aa: CASREGPYEQYF
CDR3nt: TGTGCCAGCAGGGAGGGGCCCTACGAGCAGTACTTC

v_gene: TRBV29-1
abundance: NA
j_gene: TRBJ2-1
d_gene: TRBD1
CDR3aa: CSGGDRTYNEQFF
CDR3nt: TGCAGCGGGGGGGACAGGACCTACAATGAGCAGTTCTTC

v_gene: TRBV5-1
abundance: NA
j_gene: TRBJ2-7
d_gene: TRBD1
CDR3aa: CASSSGTGELAYTYEQYF
CDR3nt: TGCGCCAGCAGTTCCGGGACAGGGGAACTAGCGTATACCTACGAGCAGTACTTC

v_gene: TRBV5-1
abundance: NA
j_gene: TRBJ2-3
d_gene: NA
CDR3aa: CASSLIAAHVVSTDTQYF
CDR3nt: TGCGCCAGCAGCTTAATAGCGGCACACGTCGTTAGCACAGATACGCAGTATTTT

v_gene: TRBV9
abundance: once
j_gene: TRBJ2-1
d_gene: TRBD2
CDR3aa: CASSLGTSGSGNEQFF
CDR3nt: TGTGCCAGCAGCCTGGGGACTAGCGGGAGTGGAAATGAGCAGTTCTTC

v_gene: TRBV18
abundance: NA
j_gene: TRBJ2-5
d_gene: NA
CDR3aa: CASSPPLVPETQYF
CDR3nt: TGTGCCAGCTCACCACCCCTAGTCCCAGAGACCCAGTACTTC

v_gene: TRBV27
abundance: NA
j_gene: TRBJ2-3
d_gene: NA
CDR3aa: CASSFVGGTDTQYF
CDR3nt: TGTGCCAGCAGTTTCGTAGGGGGCACAGATACGCAGTATTTT

v_gene: TRBV6-6
abundance: NA
j_gene: TRBJ1-1
d_gene: TRBD1
CDR3aa: CASRHDRTGLNTEAFF
CDR3nt: TGTGCCAGCAGACACGATAGGACAGGCCTGAACACTGAAGCTTTCTTT

v_gene: TRBV10-3
abundance: few
j_gene: TRBJ1-2
d_gene: NA
CDR3aa: CAISESRTNYGYTF
CDR3nt: TGTGCCATCAGTGAGTCTCGCACAAACTATGGCTACACCTTC